These 20 T cell receptor beta chains originate from one sample sequenced in a study of blood T cell repertoires in COVID-19. Generated by immunoSEQ multiplex PCR, the TCRdb table keeps only in-frame clones and is missing some. This table has approximately 470,000 clones, roughly 87% appearing once. The material sequenced was PBMCs or T cells enriched from blood (not recorded which). These receptors were taken from a woman aged 18 to 35 who had recovered from COVID-19.

This chain connects TRBV6-5 to TRBJ1-1, with 8 bases aligning to TRBD1. CDR3 size: 12 residues. Germline CDR1 is MNHEY and CDR2 is SVGAGI. J was trimmed by 8 bases and V by 6 bases; bases with no gene match: 5. CDR3: CASSLGTGEAFF. CDR3 in DNA: TGTGCCAGCAGCCTCGGGACAGGAGAAGCTTTCTTT.

The CDR3 reads CASSARRQGSDEQYF. The CDR3 DNA reads TGTGCCAGCAGTGCGAGAAGACAGGGGAGCGACGAGCAGTACTTC. V gene TRBV2 combines with J gene TRBJ2-7; 8 nucleotides line up with TRBD1. Trimming removed 4 bases from V and 5 bases from J; junction bases left unmatched: 10. The germline CDR1 and CDR2 sequences are SNHLY and FYNNEI. The CDR3 is 15 residues long.

This rearrangement joins TRBV5-6 to TRBJ1-2; 8 bases align to TRBD1. There are 16 residues in the CDR3. From germline, CDR1 is SGHDT and CDR2 YYEEEE. V dropped 4 bases and J dropped 3; count of bases not matched to a gene: 11. CDR3: CASSRRLTGAHYGYTF. The CDR3 nucleotides are TGTGCCAGCAGCCGACGACTGACAGGGGCCCACTATGGCTACACCTTC. Full variable domain (missing parts from reference TRBV5-6 and TRBJ1-2): DAGVTQSPTHLIKTRGQQVTLRCSPKSGHDTVSWYQQALGQGPQFIFQYYEEEERQRGNFPDRFSGHQFPNYSSELNVNALLLGDSALYLCASSRRLTGAHYGYTFGSGTRLTVV.

This clone was detected once. The rearrangement links TRBV7-9 to TRBJ2-3, with 8 nucleotides matching TRBD1. Germline lookup yields CDR1 SEHNR and CDR2 FQNEAQ (reference sequence). Trimming at V came to 0 bases and at J to 1 base, leaving 6 bases not matched to a gene. The CDR3 length is 17 residues. CDR3 bases: TGTGCCAGCAGCTTAGCGTTCGGACAGGGCGGCACAGATACGCAGTATTTT. Translation gives CASSLAFGQGGTDTQYF.

The chain recombines TRBV19 with TRBJ1-3; possible D gene TRBD1, 6 bases. V lost 4 bases and J 0 bases, leaving 16 bases between the germline ends. The CDR3 contains 17 residues. In germline, CDR1 is LNHDA, CDR2 SQIVND (reference sequence). The CDR3 DNA sequence: TGTGCCAGTAGTACCCGCAGGGGAGAGAGCTCTGGAAACACCATATATTTT. Protein: CASSTRRGESSGNTIYF.

This chain uses TRBV6-5 with TRBJ2-5, with 8 bases fitting TRBD1. V gave up 5 bases and J gave up 4 bases; unmatched junction bases: 6. The CDR3 spans 14 residues. Germline V gene data show CDR1 as MNHEY and CDR2 as SVGAGI. CDR3 nucleotide sequence: TGTGCCAGCAGTCCCGACAGGGGAGGAGAGACCCAGTACTTC. It codes for CASSPDRGGETQYF.

The genes are TRBV10-2 and TRBJ1-1; 8 positions agree with TRBD1. Germline loops: CDR1 WSHSY, CDR2 SAAADI. The CDR3 is 15 residues long. After removal of 6 bases from V and 0 bases from J, the junction contained 6 bases not matched to a gene. The CDR3: CASRMARGLNTEAFF. Here the CDR3 DNA reads TGCGCCAGCAGGATGGCCAGGGGGCTGAACACTGAAGCTTTCTTT.

This clone has only one observation. CDR3 sequence: CASSRTGESNQPQHF. The CDR3 coding sequence is TGTGCCAGCAGTCGTACAGGGGAAAGCAATCAGCCCCAGCATTTT. The genes are TRBV4-2 and TRBJ1-5; 7 bases agree with TRBD1. V shed 6 bases, J shed 1 base, and the junction held 6 bases outside the gene matches. This CDR3 contains 15 residues. Per the germline V gene, CDR1 is LGHNA and CDR2 is YNFKEQ.

This clone was counted a few times. Additional DNA sequences in this sample encode the identical CDR3. V gene TRBV5-1 combines with J gene TRBJ1-3; a weak D match, TRBD1 (6 bases). The V end lost 0 bases, the J end lost 4 bases, and 11 bases lay between the germline ends. This CDR3 contains 15 residues. Germline CDR1 SGHRS, CDR2 YFSETQ. CDR3 region: CASSLGGGLGNTIYF. The CDR3 DNA reads TGCGCCAGCAGCTTGGGCGGGGGGCTCGGAAACACCATATATTTT.

V gene TRBV28 combines with J gene TRBJ1-5; 8 nucleotides agree with TRBD1. V dropped 7 bases and J dropped 2; count of bases not matched to a gene: 10. Germline V gene sequence: CDR1 MDHEN, CDR2 SYDVKM. The CDR3 is made up of 16 amino acids. CDR3 amino acids: CASTYRGLIGNQPQHF. For the CDR3, the DNA is TGTGCCAGCACGTACAGGGGGTTAATAGGCAATCAGCCCCAGCATTTT.

The V call is TRBV28, the J call TRBJ2-5; 12 bases align to TRBD1. The CDR3 loop spans 15 amino acids. The germline V gene has CDR1 MDHEN and CDR2 SYDVKM. Trimming at V came to 5 bases and at J to 4 bases, leaving 5 bases not matched to a gene. The CDR3 DNA follows: TGTGCCAGCAGTGGGACAGGGGGCCCGAGAGAGACCCAGTACTTC. This codes for CASSGTGGPRETQYF.

This sequence joins TRBV5-1 and TRBJ1-1, with a tentative D call TRBD1 (5 bases). Looked up from germline, CDR1 is SGHRS and CDR2 is YFSETQ. Trimming shortened V by 1 base and J by 1 base, and 14 bases separated the two germline ends. CDR3 length: 16 residues. In nucleotides, the CDR3 is TGCGCCAGCAGCTTGTTGGTGTTTAGGGGGAACACTGAAGCTTTCTTT. The encoded protein is CASSLLVFRGNTEAFF.

The CDR3 loop is CASSPTANQETQYF. The CDR3 nucleotides are TGCGCCAGCAGCCCGACTGCAAACCAAGAGACCCAGTACTTC. The genes are TRBV5-1 and TRBJ2-5; D remains unclear. Germline CDR1 and CDR2: SGHRS and YFSETQ. Trimming took off 4 bases at V and 0 bases at J, with 10 bases between the two ends. CDR3 length: 14 residues.

The chain couples TRBV4-1 to TRBJ1-5, with 7 bases fitting TRBD1. Germline V gene lookup returns CDR1 MGHRA and CDR2 YSYEKL. CDR3 length equals 15 residues. Trimming cost V 3 bases and J 4 bases; bases outside gene matches: 6. CDR3 sequence (DNA): TGCGCCAGCAGCCAGGTGGACAGGAATAATCAGCCCCAGCATTTT. It specifies CASSQVDRNNQPQHF.

The chain has TRBV5-8 and TRBJ1-5; a weak D match, TRBD1 (5 bases). Germline V gene lookup returns CDR1 SGHTS and CDR2 YDEGEE. This CDR3 has 17 amino acids. With 0 bases removed from V and 2 bases from J, the gap between germline ends came to 15 bases. DNA for the CDR3: TGTGCCAGCAGCTTGGACCGAATGACAGAAGGCAATCAGCCCCAGCATTTT. Residues: CASSLDRMTEGNQPQHF. The entire variable domain, with the rest obtained from reference TRBV5-8 and TRBJ1-5, is as follows: EAGVTQSPTHLIKTRGQQATLRCSPISGHTSVYWYQQALGLGLQFLLWYDEGEERNRGNFPPRFSGRQFPNYSSELNVNALELEDSALYLCASSLDRMTEGNQPQHFGDGTRLSIL.

The gene calls are TRBV4-1 and TRBJ1-2; a possible D gene is TRBD1 (5 bases). Germline V lookup: CDR1 MGHRA, CDR2 YSYEKL. Trimming stripped 2 bases from V and 7 bases from J, with 14 bases between. The CDR3 has 14 residues. CDR3 sequence reads: CASSQLRGKFGYTF. The CDR3 coding sequence is TGCGCCAGCAGCCAATTACGGGGGAAGTTTGGCTACACCTTC.

CDR3 protein: CASSLVAGGHYEQYF. DNA of the CDR3: TGTGCCAGCAGCTTAGTGGCGGGGGGCCACTACGAGCAGTACTTC. This chain joins TRBV7-2 and TRBJ2-7; 8 positions match TRBD2. The germline V gene has CDR1 SGHTA and CDR2 FQGNSA. The CDR3 totals 15 residues. V shed 1 base, J shed 3 bases, and the junction held 5 bases outside the gene matches.

CDR3 coding DNA: TGTGCCAGCAGTTACTCCTCGACAGGGGATGGCTACACCTTC. Translation gives CASSYSSTGDGYTF. The chain links TRBV6-5 to TRBJ1-2; 8 bases are shared with TRBD1. CDR1 and CDR2 (germline): MNHEY, SVGAGI. The CDR3 is 14 residues long. Unmatched junction bases numbered 3, after V lost 0 bases and J lost 6 bases.

The rearrangement uses TRBV5-4 and TRBJ1-1; D may be TRBD1 (5 bases). CDR1 and CDR2 (germline): SGHNT, YYREEE (reference sequence). Trimming cost V 1 base and J 6 bases, with 16 bases left between them. This CDR3 contains 15 residues. CDR3 nucleotide sequence: TGTGCCAGCAGCTTGCTCGGGGGGAGGGACGCTGAAGCTTTCTTT. It encodes CASSLLGGRDAEAFF.

The CDR3 loop is CATSDSRLQSDTQYF. Written as DNA, the CDR3 is TGTGCCACCAGTGATAGCCGTCTCCAAAGTGATACGCAGTATTTT. The gene calls are TRBV24-1 and TRBJ2-3; no definite D call. The CDR3 is made up of 15 amino acids. CDR1 KGHDR and CDR2 SFDVKD come from the germline V gene. V was clipped by 3 bases and J by 6 bases, with 15 bases between them.